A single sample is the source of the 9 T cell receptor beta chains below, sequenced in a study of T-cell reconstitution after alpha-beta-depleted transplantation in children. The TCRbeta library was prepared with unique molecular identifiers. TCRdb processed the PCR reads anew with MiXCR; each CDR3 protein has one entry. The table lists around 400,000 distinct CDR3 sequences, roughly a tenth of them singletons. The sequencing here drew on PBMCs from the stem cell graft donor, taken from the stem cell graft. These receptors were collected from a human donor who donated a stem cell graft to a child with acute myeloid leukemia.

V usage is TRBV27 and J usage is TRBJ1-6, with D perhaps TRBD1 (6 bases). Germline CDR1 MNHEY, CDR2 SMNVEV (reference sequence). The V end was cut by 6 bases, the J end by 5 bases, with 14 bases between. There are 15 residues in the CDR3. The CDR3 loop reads CASRRGRQDNSPLHF. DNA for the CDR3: TGTGCCAGCAGACGGGGGCGACAAGATAATTCACCCCTCCACTTT.

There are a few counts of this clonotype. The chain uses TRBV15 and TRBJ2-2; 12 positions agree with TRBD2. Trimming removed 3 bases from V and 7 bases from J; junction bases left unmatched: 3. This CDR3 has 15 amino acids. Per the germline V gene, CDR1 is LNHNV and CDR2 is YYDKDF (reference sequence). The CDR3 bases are TGTGCCACCAGCAGGGGACTAGCGGGTGGCGGGGAGCTGTTTTTT. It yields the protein CATSRGLAGGGELFF. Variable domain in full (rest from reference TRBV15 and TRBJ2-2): DAMVIQNPRYQVTQFGKPVTLSCSQTLNHNVMYWYQQKSSQAPKLLFHYYDKDFNNEADTPDNFQSRRPNTSFCFLDIRSPGLGDTAMYLCATSRGLAGGGELFFGEGSRLTVL.

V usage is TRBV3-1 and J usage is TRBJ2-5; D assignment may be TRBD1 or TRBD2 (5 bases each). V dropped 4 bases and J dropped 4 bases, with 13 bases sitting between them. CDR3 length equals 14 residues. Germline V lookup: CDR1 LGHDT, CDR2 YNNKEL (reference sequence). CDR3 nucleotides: TGTGCCAGCAGCCCCCCGACCGGGGCAGAGACCCAGTACTTC. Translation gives CASSPPTGAETQYF.

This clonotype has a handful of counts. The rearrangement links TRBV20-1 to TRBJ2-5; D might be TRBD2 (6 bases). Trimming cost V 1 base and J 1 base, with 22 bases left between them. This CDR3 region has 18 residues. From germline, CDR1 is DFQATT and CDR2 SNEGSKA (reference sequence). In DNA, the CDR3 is TGCAGTGCTAGAGGTCTCGGACTACCTCTCGCCACCCAAGAGACCCAGTACTTC. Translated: CSARGLGLPLATQETQYF.

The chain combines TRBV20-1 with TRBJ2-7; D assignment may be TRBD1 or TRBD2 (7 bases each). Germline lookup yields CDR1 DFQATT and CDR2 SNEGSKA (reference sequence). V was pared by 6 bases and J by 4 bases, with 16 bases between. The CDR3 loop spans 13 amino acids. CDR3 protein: CSAKGEGAYEQYF. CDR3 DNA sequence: TGCAGTGCAAAAGGGGAGGGGGCATACGAGCAGTACTTC.

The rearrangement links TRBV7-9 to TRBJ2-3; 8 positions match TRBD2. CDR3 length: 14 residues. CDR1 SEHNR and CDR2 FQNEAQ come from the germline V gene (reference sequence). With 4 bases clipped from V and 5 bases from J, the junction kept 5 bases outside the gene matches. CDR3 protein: CASSSPREEDTQYF. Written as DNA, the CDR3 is TGTGCCAGCAGCTCCCCGCGGGAGGAAGATACGCAGTATTTT. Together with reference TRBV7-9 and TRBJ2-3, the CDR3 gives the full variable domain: DTGVSQNPRHKITKRGQNVTFRCDPISEHNRLYWYRQTLGQGPEFLTYFQNEAQLEKSRLLSDRFSAERPKGSFSTLEIQRTEQGDSAMYLCASSSPREEDTQYFGPGTRLTVL.

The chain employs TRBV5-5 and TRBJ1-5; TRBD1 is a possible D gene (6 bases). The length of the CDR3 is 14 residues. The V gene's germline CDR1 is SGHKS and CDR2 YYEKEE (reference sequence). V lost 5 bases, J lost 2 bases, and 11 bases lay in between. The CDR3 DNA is TGTGCCAGCAGTACAGGGAGAGGCAATCAGCCCCAGCATTTT. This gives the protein CASSTGRGNQPQHF.

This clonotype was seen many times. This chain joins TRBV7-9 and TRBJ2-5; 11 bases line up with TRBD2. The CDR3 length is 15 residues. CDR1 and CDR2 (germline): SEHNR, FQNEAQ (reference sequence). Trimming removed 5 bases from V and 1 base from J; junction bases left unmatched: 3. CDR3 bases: TGTGCCAGCAGCCCAGGGACTAGCGGCCAAGAGACCCAGTACTTC. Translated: CASSPGTSGQETQYF.

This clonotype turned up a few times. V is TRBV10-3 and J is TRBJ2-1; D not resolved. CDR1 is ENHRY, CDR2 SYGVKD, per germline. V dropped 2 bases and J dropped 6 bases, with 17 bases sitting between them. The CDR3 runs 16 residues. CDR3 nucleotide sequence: TGTGCCATCAGTGAGCTCGAGAAGGGTCTCCTCAATGAGCAGTTCTTC. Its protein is CAISELEKGLLNEQFF.